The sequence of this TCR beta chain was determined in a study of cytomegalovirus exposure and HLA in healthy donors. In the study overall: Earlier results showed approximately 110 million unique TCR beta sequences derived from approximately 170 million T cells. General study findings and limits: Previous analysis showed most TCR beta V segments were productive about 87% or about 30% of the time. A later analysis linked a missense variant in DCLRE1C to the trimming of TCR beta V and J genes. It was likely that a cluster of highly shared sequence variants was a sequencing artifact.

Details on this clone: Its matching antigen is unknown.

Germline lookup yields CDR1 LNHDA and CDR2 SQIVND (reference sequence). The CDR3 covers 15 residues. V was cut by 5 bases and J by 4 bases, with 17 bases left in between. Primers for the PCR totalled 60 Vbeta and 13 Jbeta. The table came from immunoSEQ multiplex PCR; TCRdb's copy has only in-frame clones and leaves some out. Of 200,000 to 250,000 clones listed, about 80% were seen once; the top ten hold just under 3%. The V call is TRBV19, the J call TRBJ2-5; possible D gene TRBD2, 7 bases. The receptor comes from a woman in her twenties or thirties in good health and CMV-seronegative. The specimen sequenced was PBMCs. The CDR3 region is CASSPRRGAPETQYF. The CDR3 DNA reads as TGTGCCAGTAGTCCCAGACGGGGGGCCCCAGAGACCCAGTACTTC.